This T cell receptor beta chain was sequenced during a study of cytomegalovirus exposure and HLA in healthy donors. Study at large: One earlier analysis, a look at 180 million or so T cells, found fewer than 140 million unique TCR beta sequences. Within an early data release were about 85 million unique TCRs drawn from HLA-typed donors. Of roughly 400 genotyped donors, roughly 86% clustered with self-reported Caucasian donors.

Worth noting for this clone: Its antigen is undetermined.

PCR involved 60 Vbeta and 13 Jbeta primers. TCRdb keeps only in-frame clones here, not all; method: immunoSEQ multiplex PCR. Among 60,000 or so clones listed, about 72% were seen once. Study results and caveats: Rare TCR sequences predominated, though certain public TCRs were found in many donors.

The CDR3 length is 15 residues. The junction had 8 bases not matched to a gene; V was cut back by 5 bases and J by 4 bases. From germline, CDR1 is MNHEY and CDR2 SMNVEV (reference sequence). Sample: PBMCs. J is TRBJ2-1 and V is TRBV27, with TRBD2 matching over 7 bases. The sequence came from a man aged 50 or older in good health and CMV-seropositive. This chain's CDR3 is CASSPGTSVYNEQFF. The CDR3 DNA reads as TGTGCCAGCAGTCCGGGAACTAGCGTGTACAATGAGCAGTTCTTC.